The 11 T cell receptor beta chains presented below share a single source sample, sequenced in a study of CD8 T cells in Susac syndrome. The authors reverse transcribed roughly 0.5 to 1 ug RNA with random hexamers. In TCRdb, the immunoSEQ multiplex PCR reads were re-called with MiXCR into one record per CDR3 protein. The data contain over 80,000 distinct CDR3 sequences, nearly 95% of them singletons. Sequencing was performed on CD8+ T cells from PBMCs. These receptors were taken from a human donor with Susac syndrome.

The sample holds a few counts of this clonotype. This chain connects TRBV13 to TRBJ2-3; D is undetermined. CDR1 is PRHDT and CDR2 is FYEKMQ in the germline V gene (reference sequence). The V and J ends lost 1 base and 0 bases respectively, with 2 bases between them. The CDR3 runs 13 residues. CDR3 amino acids: CASSLESTDTQYF. As DNA, the CDR3 is TGTGCCAGCAGCTTAGAGAGCACAGATACGCAGTATTTT.

The rearrangement joins TRBV5-6 to TRBJ2-7; tentative D call: TRBD1 (6 bases). The CDR3 sequence is 16 residues long. V was pared by 0 bases and J by 2 bases, with 15 bases between. Germline CDR1 reads SGHDT; CDR2 reads YYEEEE. The CDR3 is CASSLARYRDPYEQYF. The CDR3 nucleotides are TGTGCCAGCAGCTTGGCGAGGTACAGGGATCCCTACGAGCAGTACTTC.

V gene TRBV15 combines with J gene TRBJ2-5, with 10 bases matching TRBD2. The J segment lost 2 bases and the V segment lost 3 bases, leaving 3 bases of the junction unmatched. Germline CDR1 and CDR2: LNHNV and YYDKDF (reference sequence). The CDR3 sequence is 15 residues long. The CDR3 DNA reads TGTGCCACCAGCAGTAGCGGGGGGCCTCAAGAGACCCAGTACTTC. Translating it yields CATSSSGGPQETQYF.

This clonotype has only one observation. The chain is built from TRBV27 and TRBJ2-3; a possible D gene is TRBD2 (6 bases). The CDR3 consists of 17 residues. CDR1 is MNHEY, CDR2 SMNVEV, per germline (reference sequence). The V gene lost 5 bases and the J gene lost 3 bases, with 21 bases spanning the gap. The DNA of the CDR3 is TGTGCCAGCAGTCGGACGATGGCGGGAAAAGATACAGATACGCAGTATTTT. Its protein is CASSRTMAGKDTDTQYF.

The chain has TRBV11-2 and TRBJ2-4; D could derive from TRBD1 or TRBD2 (5 bases each). The CDR3 length is 15 residues. The V and J ends lost 4 bases and 4 bases respectively, with 14 bases between them. Looked up from germline, CDR1 is SGHAT and CDR2 is FQNNGV. CDR3 sequence: CASSSLLWGKNIQYF. The CDR3 coding sequence is TGTGCCAGCAGCTCACTCCTTTGGGGGAAAAACATTCAGTACTTC.

This clonotype was observed a few times. The genes are TRBV2 and TRBJ2-7; no clear D gene. The CDR3 is made up of 10 amino acids. The ends were cut back, 7 bases at V and 5 bases at J, with 6 bases in the middle. CDR1 and CDR2 from the germline V gene are SNHLY and FYNNEI. The CDR3 region is CASKGNEQYF. The CDR3 nucleotides read TGTGCCAGCAAGGGTAACGAGCAGTACTTC. Full variable domain (outside the CDR3, taken from reference TRBV2 and TRBJ2-7): EPEVTQTPSHQVTQMGQEVILRCVPISNHLYFYWYRQILGQKVEFLVSFYNNEISEKSEIFDDQFSVERPDGSNFTLKIRSTKLEDSAMYFCASKGNEQYFGPGTRLTVT.

This clonotype was observed a few times. The chain uses TRBV5-1 and TRBJ2-1; TRBD2 aligns across 8 bases. J was trimmed by 2 bases and V by 1 base; bases with no gene match: 5. CDR1 and CDR2 (germline): SGHRS, YFSETQ. The CDR3 has 16 amino acids. CDR3 amino acids: CASSLSGSSTYNEQFF. The CDR3 DNA reads TGCGCCAGCAGCTTGAGCGGGAGCTCTACCTACAATGAGCAGTTCTTC.

The V gene is TRBV27, the J gene TRBJ1-5; TRBD1 is a possible D gene (5 bases). Germline V gives CDR1 MNHEY, CDR2 SMNVEV (reference sequence). V lost 4 bases and J 6 bases, leaving 10 bases between the germline ends. This CDR3 comprises 13 residues. DNA for the CDR3: TGTGCCAGCAGTTGGGAGGGGACTCAGCCCCAGCATTTT. Amino acid sequence: CASSWEGTQPQHF.

This sequence joins TRBV5-4 and TRBJ2-1; D is possibly TRBD1 (6 bases). Germline CDR1 SGHNT, CDR2 YYREEE (reference sequence). V was trimmed by 1 base and J by 0 bases, leaving 11 bases between them. The CDR3 totals 16 residues. In nucleotides, the CDR3 is TGTGCCAGCAGCTTGCAGGGGCGCAGCTCCTACAATGAGCAGTTCTTC. Translation: CASSLQGRSSYNEQFF.

The chain uses TRBV12-5 and TRBJ1-5, with D hard to call. The CDR3 covers 14 residues. Germline V gene sequence: CDR1 LGHNT, CDR2 FRNRAP. V lost 2 bases to trimming and J lost 7 bases, with 12 bases between them. CDR3 DNA sequence: TGTGCTAGTGGTTTGCCCCCCGGCGGCCAGCCCCAGCATTTT. Translating it yields CASGLPPGGQPQHF. The full variable domain, rest sourced from reference TRBV12-5 and TRBJ1-5, is DARVTQTPRHKVTEMGQEVTMRCQPILGHNTVFWYRQTMMQGLELLAYFRNRAPLDDSGMPKDRFSAEMPDATLATLKIQPSEPRDSAVYFCASGLPPGGQPQHFGDGTRLSIL.

The chain links TRBV6-5 to TRBJ2-2, with TRBD1 matching 8 bases. Germline assignment: CDR1 MNHEY and CDR2 SVGAGI. This CDR3 contains 17 residues. After removal of 0 bases from V and 2 bases from J, the junction contained 5 bases not matched to a gene. The CDR3 DNA reads TGTGCCAGCAGTTACTCGTCGACAGGGGCTAACACCGGGGAGCTGTTTTTT. It encodes CASSYSSTGANTGELFF.